One sample yielded the 24 T cell receptor beta chains listed below, sequenced in a study of vaccination effects on CD4 cells after COVID-19. Viral peptide pool expansion of antigen-specific CD4+ T cells preceded sequencing in the ViraFEST assay. Upon completion of 10 to 11 days in culture, CD4+ T cells were isolated. Neither prior SARS-CoV-2 infection nor positive nucleocapsid antibodies were present in the vaccine recipients. Antigen specificity for these receptors is unknown. Assay: immunoSEQ multiplex PCR; the TCRdb copy retains only in-frame clones and omits some. This sample has about 27,000 clones, with around three quarters found just once. The sequenced sample was CD4+ T cells from PBMCs cultured with HCoV-NL63 spike peptides, obtained before COVID-19 vaccination. These receptor sequences come from a human donor who received a COVID-19 vaccine.

V and J are TRBV5-1 and TRBJ2-3; no clear D gene. V lost 0 bases to trimming and J lost 3 bases, with 11 bases between them. Germline values: CDR1 SGHRS, CDR2 YFSETQ. This CDR3 has 15 amino acids. This CDR3 is CASSLDSARTDTQYF. CDR3 bases: TGCGCCAGCAGCTTGGATTCCGCGCGGACAGATACGCAGTATTTT.

A few counts support this clone. This rearrangement joins TRBV6-5 to TRBJ1-1; D is unclear. The germline V gene encodes CDR1 MNHEY and CDR2 SVGAGI. This CDR3 region has 11 residues. V dropped 0 bases and J dropped 12 bases, with 8 bases sitting between them. CDR3 nucleotide sequence: TGTGCCAGCAGTTACTCGAGGGAGACTTTCTTT. Protein sequence: CASSYSRETFF.

This clone was detected only a few times. CDR3 in amino acids: CASSLVGETQPQHF. Here the CDR3 DNA reads TGCGCCAGCAGCTTGGTCGGAGAAACCCAGCCCCAGCATTTT. The gene calls are TRBV5-1 and TRBJ1-5; D not certain. Per the germline V gene, CDR1 is SGHRS and CDR2 is YFSETQ. The V end was cut by 0 bases, the J end by 7 bases, with 11 bases between. The CDR3 sequence is 14 residues long.

This chain links TRBV20-1 with TRBJ2-1; D is possibly TRBD2 (5 bases). The CDR3 extends over 13 amino acids. Trimming removed 3 bases at V and 4 bases at J, with 10 bases between. Germline loops: CDR1 DFQATT, CDR2 SNEGSKA (reference sequence). CDR3 sequence: CSASYDYYNEQFF. The CDR3 DNA follows: TGCAGTGCTAGTTATGACTATTACAATGAGCAGTTCTTC.

The V call is TRBV5-4, the J call TRBJ2-2; tentatively, D is TRBD1 or TRBD2 (5 bases each). This CDR3 is 17 amino acids long. V was trimmed by 7 bases and J by 4 bases, leaving 23 bases between them. The germline gives CDR1 SGHNT, CDR2 YYREEE (reference sequence). The CDR3 loop is CASRTGTDSRGTGELFF. The CDR3, as DNA: TGTGCCAGCCGGACGGGTACGGACTCAAGGGGCACCGGGGAGCTGTTTTTT.

This chain links TRBV2 with TRBJ2-3; TRBD1 matches at 8 bases. Germline V CDR1 and CDR2: SNHLY, FYNNEI. Trimming took 6 bases from V and 4 from J; bases not matched to a gene: 12. This CDR3 is 16 amino acids long. The DNA of the CDR3 is TGTGCCAGCAGAATCTTCGAGGCAGGGGGCGCAGATACGCAGTATTTT. This sequence encodes CASRIFEAGGADTQYF.

The chain links TRBV5-1 to TRBJ2-7; a weak D match, TRBD2 (5 bases). From germline, CDR1 is SGHRS and CDR2 YFSETQ. V was trimmed by 3 bases and J by 0 bases, leaving 10 bases between them. The CDR3 length is 14 residues. CDR3 protein: CASSSPGFSYEQYF. The CDR3, as DNA: TGCGCCAGCAGCTCCCCGGGGTTCTCCTACGAGCAGTACTTC.

The chain uses TRBV15 and TRBJ2-1; TRBD1 is a possible D gene (6 bases). Germline CDR1 and CDR2: LNHNV and YYDKDF (reference sequence). Trimming shortened V by 8 bases and J by 10 bases, and 27 bases separated the two germline ends. CDR3 size: 16 residues. Written as DNA, the CDR3 is TGTGCCACCCATGACACAGGGTTCCGTGGCTCAAGGGAGCAGTTCTTC. Amino acid sequence: CATHDTGFRGSREQFF.

The gene calls are TRBV6-5 and TRBJ2-1, with D unclear. CDR1 is MNHEY and CDR2 is SVGAGI in the germline V gene. The CDR3 extends over 15 amino acids. Trimming removed 6 bases at V and 6 bases at J, with 18 bases between. The CDR3 region has the DNA TGTGCCAGCAGCCCACACCGAATGGGAAGCAATGAGCAGTTCTTC. Its translation: CASSPHRMGSNEQFF.

This clone is hyperexpanded within its sample. The chain joins TRBV28 to TRBJ1-2, with D perhaps TRBD1 (5 bases). Germline lookup yields CDR1 MDHEN and CDR2 SYDVKM. Trimming took off 3 bases at V and 3 bases at J, with 5 bases between the two ends. The CDR3 covers 12 residues. CDR3 protein: CASSFRDYGYTF. The CDR3 DNA is TGTGCCAGCAGTTTCAGGGACTATGGCTACACCTTC.

This clone was detected a few times. The rearrangement joins TRBV6-1 to TRBJ2-7, with TRBD2 identical over 11 bases. CDR1 is MNHNS, CDR2 SASEGT, per germline. V was clipped by 2 bases and J by 7 bases; unmatched bases: 7. This CDR3 is built from 15 residues. The DNA for the CDR3 is TGTGCCAGCAGTGAATCTAGCGGGGGGATGGGGGAGCAGTACTTC. Translating it yields CASSESSGGMGEQYF.

The chain recombines TRBV14 with TRBJ2-2, with TRBD2 identical over 7 bases. V was clipped by 3 bases and J by 6 bases; unmatched bases: 4. Per the germline V gene, CDR1 is SGHDN and CDR2 is FVKESK. The CDR3 runs 14 residues. The CDR3 nucleotides are TGTGCCAGCAGCCAGGTCCGGGGGGCCGGGGAGCTGTTTTTT. The encoded protein is CASSQVRGAGELFF.

The chain employs TRBV10-3 and TRBJ1-1; D is ambiguous. This CDR3 spans 12 amino acids. The germline V gene has CDR1 ENHRY and CDR2 SYGVKD. V lost 6 bases and J lost 11, with 16 bases in between. The CDR3 DNA sequence: TGTGCCATCAGGACGACGGGATCGGAGGCTTTCTTT. This encodes CAIRTTGSEAFF.

The V and J genes are TRBV19 and TRBJ2-3; D possibly uses TRBD1 or TRBD2 (5 bases each). The CDR3 is 15 amino acids. In germline, CDR1 is LNHDA, CDR2 SQIVND (reference sequence). Trimming pared 1 base from V and 1 base from J, leaving 9 bases between. The CDR3 spells CASSIAGTRTDTQYF. The CDR3, as DNA: TGTGCCAGTAGTATAGCGGGGACCCGCACAGATACGCAGTATTTT.

The V and J genes are TRBV20-1 and TRBJ2-5; D perhaps matches TRBD1 (6 bases). Germline V gene lookup returns CDR1 DFQATT and CDR2 SNEGSKA (reference sequence). The V and J ends lost 3 bases and 2 bases respectively, with 7 bases between them. The CDR3 totals 12 residues. CDR3: CSASGQQETQYF. In nucleotides, the CDR3 is TGCAGTGCTAGTGGACAGCAAGAGACCCAGTACTTC.

V gene TRBV19 combines with J gene TRBJ1-1; maybe TRBD1 (5 bases). The ends were cut back, 8 bases at V and 10 bases at J, with 26 bases in the middle. This CDR3 has 15 residues. CDR1 is LNHDA, CDR2 SQIVND, per germline (reference sequence). DNA of the CDR3: TGTGCCAGTCTAGGGACGGACGGGGGGTCGGTCCCAGCTTTCTTT. Encoded protein: CASLGTDGGSVPAFF. The whole variable domain, remainder taken from reference TRBV19 and TRBJ1-1, is DGGITQSPKYLFRKEGQNVTLSCEQNLNHDAMYWYRQDPGQGLRLIYYSQIVNDFQKGDIAEGYSVSREKKESFPLTVTSAQKNPTAFYLCASLGTDGGSVPAFFGQGTRLTVV.

The genes are TRBV3-1 (or the pseudogene TRBV3-2) and TRBJ2-3; D possibly corresponds to TRBD2 (5 bases). The length of the CDR3 is 14 residues. Trimming pared 4 bases from V and 6 bases from J, leaving 14 bases between. Germline assignment: CDR1 LGHDT and CDR2 YNNKEL (reference sequence). The CDR3 nucleotides read TGTGCCAGCAGCCTTAGTTCTAGCCGGGATACGCAGTATTTT. Translation gives CASSLSSSRDTQYF.

In this sample, this clone turned up once. The chain uses TRBV5-6 and TRBJ2-5; weak D call: TRBD2 (6 bases). V lost 4 bases and J 4 bases, leaving 8 bases between the germline ends. The length of the CDR3 is 12 residues. The germline gives CDR1 SGHDT, CDR2 YYEEEE. The CDR3 sequence: CASSRESETQYF. The CDR3 DNA follows: TGTGCCAGCAGCCGGGAGTCAGAGACCCAGTACTTC.

The chain is built from TRBV2 and TRBJ1-2; the D gene is possibly TRBD1 (5 bases). The germline V gene has CDR1 SNHLY and CDR2 FYNNEI. The CDR3 runs to 16 residues. Trimming pared 6 bases from V and 4 bases from J, leaving 21 bases between. This CDR3 reads CASSPRAGFLGYGYTF. DNA of the CDR3: TGTGCCAGCAGCCCCAGGGCTGGTTTCCTTGGCTATGGCTACACCTTC.

The V gene is TRBV5-4, the J gene TRBJ2-2; D is undetermined. From germline, CDR1 is SGHNT and CDR2 YYREEE (reference sequence). The length of the CDR3 is 15 residues. V lost 4 bases to trimming and J lost 0 bases, with 10 bases between them. The CDR3 bases are TGTGCCAGCAGCCGTCTAGATCCGAACACCGGGGAGCTGTTTTTT. It yields the protein CASSRLDPNTGELFF.

V is TRBV4-1 and J is TRBJ1-3; the D is unclear. The CDR3 loop spans 15 amino acids. Trimming stripped 1 base from V and 2 bases from J, with 9 bases between. The germline V gene encodes CDR1 MGHRA and CDR2 YSYEKL. DNA of the CDR3: TGCGCCAGCAGCCAAGTGCCTCCCCCTGGAAACACCATATATTTT. Residues: CASSQVPPPGNTIYF.

The chain recombines TRBV5-1 with TRBJ1-4, with D uncertain. The germline CDR1 and CDR2 sequences are SGHRS and YFSETQ. This CDR3 is built from 14 residues. V was pared by 2 bases and J by 7 bases, with 12 bases between. CDR3 amino acids: CASSFGVRGEKLFF. DNA for the CDR3: TGCGCCAGCAGCTTCGGGGTCCGGGGTGAAAAACTGTTTTTT.

The chain couples TRBV2 to TRBJ2-3; possible D gene TRBD1, 5 bases. The germline V and J ends were trimmed by 7 bases and 2 bases, with 7 bases remaining between them. The CDR3 has 12 residues. The germline CDR1 and CDR2 sequences are SNHLY and FYNNEI. The CDR3 region is CASIRVTDTQYF. CDR3 DNA sequence: TGTGCCAGCATCAGGGTCACAGATACGCAGTATTTT.

This clone was seen a few times. The sample holds other DNA sequences that translate to the same CDR3. This sequence joins TRBV7-2 and TRBJ2-7; D is undetermined. From germline, CDR1 is SGHTA and CDR2 FQGNSA. The CDR3 extends over 14 amino acids. The V end was cut by 5 bases, the J end by 3 bases, with 14 bases between. This CDR3 reads CASSPRTERYEQYF. The CDR3 DNA sequence: TGTGCCAGCAGCCCCCGGACGGAACGCTACGAGCAGTACTTC.